The 30 T cell receptor beta chains given below trace back to one sample, sequenced in a study of vaccination effects on CD4 cells after COVID-19. What these receptors recognize is not known. CD4+ T cells specific for antigen were expanded with viral peptide pools by the ViraFEST assay before sequencing. Isolation of CD4+ T cells took place after 10 days of culture. PCR showed that the person got SARS-CoV-2 infection at some point between March and December 2020. Assay: immunoSEQ multiplex PCR; the TCRdb copy retains only in-frame clones and omits some. The sample consists of 55,000 to 90,000 clones, around 70% of them appearing once. The source material was CD4+ T cells from PBMCs cultured with HIV peptides, sampled before COVID-19 vaccination. Regarding subset: HIV-1 Nef peptide pool negative control/reference culture. The receptors come from a human donor who had a prior SARS-CoV-2 infection.

The chain is built from TRBV4-2 and TRBJ1-4, with a tentative D call TRBD1 (6 bases). The ends were cut back, 5 bases at V and 0 bases at J, with 13 bases in the middle. The CDR3 is made up of 16 amino acids. The germline gives CDR1 LGHNA, CDR2 YNFKEQ. The CDR3 sequence is CASSERTVTTNEKLFF. The CDR3 DNA reads as TGTGCCAGCAGCGAACGGACAGTGACAACTAATGAAAAACTGTTTTTT.

The chain joins TRBV7-2 to TRBJ2-5; 9 positions agree with TRBD2. The germline V gene has CDR1 SGHTA and CDR2 FQGNSA. V dropped 7 bases and J dropped 4; count of bases not matched to a gene: 10. This CDR3 spans 15 amino acids. This CDR3 reads CASKPSGGLGETQYF. The CDR3 DNA reads as TGTGCCAGCAAACCAAGCGGGGGGCTAGGAGAGACCCAGTACTTC.

This clone was counted a few times. The V call is TRBV4-2, the J call TRBJ2-6, with a tentative D call TRBD2 (5 bases). Germline V gene lookup returns CDR1 LGHNA and CDR2 YNFKEQ. The V end lost 1 base, the J end lost 3 bases, and 10 bases lay between the germline ends. The CDR3 extends over 16 amino acids. The CDR3 is CASSQVDRGGANVLTF. The CDR3 DNA reads TGTGCCAGCAGCCAAGTTGACCGGGGTGGGGCCAACGTCCTGACTTTC.

The chain recombines TRBV5-1 with TRBJ2-3, with D perhaps matching TRBD2 (6 bases). Germline CDR1 is SGHRS and CDR2 is YFSETQ. The CDR3 runs 17 residues. Trimming pared 2 bases from V and 2 bases from J, leaving 18 bases between. CDR3 residues: CASSFGGRWDATDTQYF. CDR3 nucleotide sequence: TGCGCCAGCAGCTTTGGAGGGCGCTGGGACGCCACAGATACGCAGTATTTT.

The chain links TRBV27 to TRBJ2-7, with D unresolved. CDR1 is MNHEY and CDR2 is SMNVEV in the germline V gene (reference sequence). CDR3 length: 15 amino acids. V shed 2 bases and J shed 2 bases, with 13 bases lying between them. The CDR3 region has the DNA TGTGCCAGCAGTTTACGTTCTGGGATTCCCTACGAGCAGTACTTC. Its translation: CASSLRSGIPYEQYF.

This chain links TRBV7-3 with TRBJ1-5, with D possibly TRBD1 on 5 matching bases. Germline lookup yields CDR1 SGHTA and CDR2 FQGTGA. Trimming removed 8 bases at V and 6 bases at J, with 17 bases between. The CDR3 has 14 amino acids. DNA for the CDR3: TGTGCCAGCGGGGGAGGGTTAGTTTGTCAGCCCCAGCATTTT. It is translated as CASGGGLVCQPQHF.

The chain is built from TRBV7-2 and TRBJ2-7, with 10 bases aligning to TRBD2. The CDR3 is 14 residues long. Losses at the gene ends were 6 bases for V and 2 bases for J; bases not matched to a gene: 4. The V gene's germline CDR1 is SGHTA and CDR2 FQGNSA. CDR3 in amino acids: CASRRLAGPYEQYF. The CDR3 DNA reads as TGTGCCAGCAGGAGACTAGCGGGTCCCTACGAGCAGTACTTC.

V and J are TRBV6-6 and TRBJ2-2, with 7 bases identical to TRBD2. Germline loops: CDR1 MNHNY, CDR2 SVGAGI (reference sequence). V was clipped by 8 bases and J by 2 bases; unmatched bases: 11. The CDR3 spans 16 residues. The chain's CDR3 is CASAAGPSGNTGELFF. Written as DNA, the CDR3 is TGTGCCAGCGCCGCGGGGCCTAGCGGAAACACCGGGGAGCTGTTTTTT.

This chain connects TRBV5-1 to TRBJ2-5; D perhaps matches TRBD2 (6 bases). Germline V gene sequence: CDR1 SGHRS, CDR2 YFSETQ. The length of the CDR3 is 14 residues. V was cut by 1 base and J by 4 bases, with 11 bases left in between. The CDR3 DNA reads as TGCGCCAGCAGCTTGTGGGGGGTGGGAGAGACCCAGTACTTC. Translated: CASSLWGVGETQYF.

V is TRBV4-1 and J is TRBJ1-2; the D is unclear. V gave up 1 base and J gave up 1 base, with 7 bases separating them. This CDR3 comprises 14 residues. The germline gives CDR1 MGHRA, CDR2 YSYEKL. The CDR3 reads CASSQVIVNYGYTF. Written as DNA, the CDR3 is TGCGCCAGCAGCCAAGTTATAGTTAACTATGGCTACACCTTC.

The V call is TRBV7-9, the J call TRBJ1-2; TRBD1 is a possible D gene (5 bases). Germline CDR1 reads SEHNR; CDR2 reads FQNEAQ (reference sequence). CDR3 size: 14 residues. The V end was cut by 5 bases, the J end by 4 bases, with 14 bases between. The CDR3 protein is CASSVRDGFYGYTF. CDR3 coding DNA: TGTGCCAGCAGCGTCCGGGACGGATTCTATGGCTACACCTTC.

The chain is built from TRBV24-1 and TRBJ2-7, with D unresolved. Judging by the DNA end, TRBJ2-4 fits better; the J call may be wrong. This CDR3 spans 13 amino acids. Germline CDR1 is KGHDR and CDR2 is SFDVKD. The CDR3 loop is CATSDSSGPIQYF. DNA of the CDR3: TGTGCCACCAGTGATTCTTCTGGACCCATTCAGTACTTC.

The chain combines TRBV11-1 with TRBJ2-7; D is ambiguous. CDR3 length: 15 residues. V lost 3 bases and J 3 bases, leaving 15 bases between the germline ends. CDR1 and CDR2 from the germline V gene are SGHAT and FQDESV (reference sequence). CDR3 coding DNA: TGTGCCAGCAGCTTTTCGGGCAAAGGCAGCTACGAGCAGTACTTC. Translating gives CASSFSGKGSYEQYF.

The chain is built from TRBV5-4 and TRBJ2-4, with a weak D call TRBD1 (6 bases). The V gene lost 3 bases and the J gene lost 2 bases, with 12 bases spanning the gap. This CDR3 region has 15 residues. Germline V gene sequence: CDR1 SGHNT, CDR2 YYREEE (reference sequence). The CDR3 nucleotides read TGTGCCAGCAGCTCCCGAACAGGGACCAAAAACATTCAGTACTTC. Translation gives CASSSRTGTKNIQYF.

This clone was recorded a few times. The chain couples TRBV18 to TRBJ2-7, with TRBD1 as a possible D gene (5 bases). The germline V and J ends were trimmed by 0 bases and 5 bases, with 11 bases remaining between them. CDR3 length equals 14 residues. Per the germline V gene, CDR1 is KGHSH and CDR2 is LQKENI. The CDR3 reads CASSPPAGLNEQYF. In DNA, the CDR3 is TGTGCCAGCTCACCACCCGCAGGGTTGAACGAGCAGTACTTC. The entire variable domain, with the rest obtained from reference TRBV18 and TRBJ2-7, is as follows: NAGVMQNPRHLVRRRGQEARLRCSPMKGHSHVYWYRQLPEEGLKFMVYLQKENIIDESGMPKERFSAEFPKEGPSILRIQQVVRGDSAAYFCASSPPAGLNEQYFGPGTRLTVT.

The chain uses TRBV4-1 and TRBJ1-5; TRBD1 aligns across 10 bases. Germline V gene lookup returns CDR1 MGHRA and CDR2 YSYEKL. The CDR3 has 14 amino acids. V shed 3 bases, J shed 6 bases, and the junction held 2 bases outside the gene matches. DNA for the CDR3: TGCGCCAGCAGCCAGACAGGGGGCACTCAGCCCCAGCATTTT. Translating gives CASSQTGGTQPQHF.

This clone was found a few times. This rearrangement joins TRBV2 to TRBJ2-7; 13 bases match TRBD2. The germline gives CDR1 SNHLY, CDR2 FYNNEI. J was trimmed by 7 bases and V by 6 bases; bases with no gene match: 15. The CDR3 totals 17 residues. The CDR3: CASRGGPGLAGLLEQYF. Written as DNA, the CDR3 is TGTGCCAGCAGGGGTGGACCGGGACTAGCGGGACTCCTGGAGCAGTACTTC.

V gene TRBV21-1 combines with J gene TRBJ1-2. TRBV21-1 is described as a pseudogene. CDR3 size: 18 residues. Written as DNA, the CDR3 is TGTGCCAGCAGCAAAGGATTACTCGGGCAGCCAGCTAACTATGGCTACACCTTC. Its translation: CASSKGLLGQPANYGYTF.

The V gene is TRBV18, the J gene TRBJ2-7; 9 bases are shared with TRBD1. Germline V lookup: CDR1 KGHSH, CDR2 LQKENI. After removal of 4 bases from V and 2 bases from J, the junction contained 12 bases not matched to a gene. This CDR3 is built from 17 residues. The DNA of the CDR3 is TGTGCCAGCTCACGAACCCCGGGGAGGACAGGGGCCTACGAGCAGTACTTC. This gives the protein CASSRTPGRTGAYEQYF.

This clone was detected only a few times. The gene calls are TRBV5-1 and TRBJ1-2; D remains unclear. The germline V gene has CDR1 SGHRS and CDR2 YFSETQ. The CDR3 has 14 residues. The V end lost 7 bases, the J end lost 6 bases, and 19 bases lay between the germline ends. For the CDR3, the DNA is TGCGCCAGCGAACCGGGGAACATGATGGATGGCTACACCTTC. Protein product: CASEPGNMMDGYTF.

The chain employs TRBV4-1 and TRBJ1-1; TRBD1 might be the D (6 bases). The CDR3 is made up of 15 amino acids. Trimming removed 2 bases from V and 2 bases from J, with 12 bases in between. Germline CDR1 MGHRA, CDR2 YSYEKL. Here the CDR3 reads CASSQTTGPNTEAFF. The CDR3 DNA reads as TGCGCCAGCAGCCAAACCACAGGGCCCAACACTGAAGCTTTCTTT.

The CDR3 sequence: CASSPDRAGNTIYF. The DNA for the CDR3 is TGTGCCAGCTCACCGGACAGGGCTGGAAACACCATATATTTT. The rearrangement links TRBV18 to TRBJ1-3; 8 nucleotides align to TRBD1. Unmatched junction bases numbered 0, after V lost 3 bases and J lost 2 bases. This CDR3 contains 14 residues. CDR1 KGHSH and CDR2 LQKENI come from the germline V gene.

The chain couples TRBV5-4 to TRBJ1-6; D is unresolved. Germline CDR1 is SGHNT and CDR2 is YYREEE (reference sequence). The CDR3 is made up of 15 amino acids. V shed 3 bases and J shed 7 bases, with 14 bases lying between them. CDR3 nucleotides: TGTGCCAGCAGCTCCCCTACAGAGACCAATTCACCCCTCCACTTT. Amino acid sequence: CASSSPTETNSPLHF.

The V gene is TRBV28, the J gene TRBJ1-6, with 11 bases matching TRBD1. This CDR3 comprises 18 residues. CDR1 and CDR2 (germline): MDHEN, SYDVKM. V was clipped by 5 bases and J by 0 bases; unmatched bases: 6. The chain's CDR3 is CASSRTGGFSSYNSPLHF. The CDR3 nucleotides read TGTGCCAGCAGTAGGACAGGGGGCTTTAGCTCCTATAATTCACCCCTCCACTTT. Together with reference TRBV28 and TRBJ1-6, the CDR3 gives the full variable domain: DVKVTQSSRYLVKRTGEKVFLECVQDMDHENMFWYRQDPGLGLRLIYFSYDVKMKEKGDIPEGYSVSREKKERFSLILESASTNQTSMYLCASSRTGGFSSYNSPLHFGNGTRLTVT.

The CDR3 here is CSASMNLGTTPYEQYF. For the CDR3, the DNA is TGCAGTGCTAGTATGAATCTGGGGACTACACCCTACGAGCAGTACTTC. The rearrangement uses TRBV20-1 and TRBJ2-7; 7 nucleotides match TRBD2. CDR1 is DFQATT, CDR2 SNEGSKA, per germline (reference sequence). The CDR3 totals 16 residues. The V segment lost 3 bases and the J segment 2 bases; nucleotides outside the gene matches: 13.

The chain couples TRBV5-4 to TRBJ2-2, with D perhaps TRBD2 (6 bases). V lost 6 bases, J lost 8 bases, and 17 bases lay in between. Germline V CDR1 and CDR2: SGHNT, YYREEE (reference sequence). This CDR3 has 14 residues. CDR3 nucleotide sequence: TGTGCCAGCACCCCTGGCGGGGTTCAGGGGGAGCTGTTTTTT. As protein: CASTPGGVQGELFF. The variable domain in full, with the rest retrieved from reference TRBV5-4 and TRBJ2-2, is ETGVTQSPTHLIKTRGQQVTLRCSSQSGHNTVSWYQQALGQGPQFIFQYYREEENGRGNFPPRFSGLQFPNYSSELNVNALELDDSALYLCASTPGGVQGELFFGEGSRLTVL.

The V call is TRBV3-1 (or the pseudogene TRBV3-2), the J call TRBJ2-5, with D perhaps given as TRBD1 or TRBD2 (5 bases each). There are 15 residues in the CDR3. Germline CDR1 is LGHDT and CDR2 is YNNKEL (reference sequence). The V gene lost 6 bases and the J gene lost 3 bases, with 17 bases spanning the gap. The CDR3 is CASRSEGPSEETQYF. CDR3 nucleotides: TGTGCCAGCAGGTCAGAGGGACCTTCAGAAGAGACCCAGTACTTC.

V usage is TRBV6-4 and J usage is TRBJ1-2; TRBD1 might be the D (5 bases). V was trimmed by 7 bases and J by 4 bases, leaving 16 bases between them. CDR1 MRHNA and CDR2 SNTAGT come from the germline V gene. This CDR3 has 14 amino acids. The CDR3 sequence: CASTPSPGAYGYTF. In nucleotides, the CDR3 is TGTGCCAGCACTCCATCCCCCGGGGCCTATGGCTACACCTTC.

To note about this clone: Its ends do not fully match the called genes, so a read error is possible. V usage is TRBV2 and J usage is TRBJ2-7; D gene uncertain. CDR1 is SNHLY and CDR2 is FYNNEI in the germline V gene. CDR3 size: 14 residues. CDR3 coding DNA: TGTGCCAGCAGCGCGTCCCTCCAAGCTCAGAAACAACACTTC. Protein: CASSASLQAQKQHF.

This sequence joins TRBV3-1 (or the pseudogene TRBV3-2) and TRBJ2-1; D possibly corresponds to TRBD2 (6 bases). The ends were cut back, 4 bases at V and 8 bases at J, with 12 bases in the middle. CDR3 length: 13 residues. The germline V gene has CDR1 LGHDT and CDR2 YNNKEL (reference sequence). CDR3 nucleotides: TGTGCCAGCAGCCGTACTAGCATCCATGAGCAGTTCTTC. The encoded protein is CASSRTSIHEQFF.